These T cell receptor beta chains were read from a single sample in a study of cytomegalovirus exposure and HLA in healthy donors. TCRdb's copy holds only in-frame clones and misses some; the assay was immunoSEQ multiplex PCR. Of about 220,000 clones listed, 80% to 85% are singletons. Specimen: PBMCs. Receptors were obtained from a boy aged 2 to 10 in good health and CMV-seronegative. The CDR3 runs from the conserved cysteine through the conserved F or W. D genes are given only for firm matches. A clone size is listed for some rows: how often the clone was seen (once, few, many), or a class if it is expanded.

NA	TRBV9	15	TRBJ2-7	TRBD2	CASSAQPGLAYEQYF	TGTGCCAGCAGCGCCCAACCGGGACTAGCCTACGAGCAGTACTTC
few	TRBV2	14	TRBJ2-5	TRBD1	CASSEDRGRETQYF	TGTGCCAGCAGTGAGGACAGGGGAAGAGAGACCCAGTACTTC
NA	TRBV19	16	TRBJ2-7	NA	CASSIDWRERTHEQYF	TGTGCCAGTAGTATAGATTGGAGGGAACGAACTCACGAGCAGTACTTC
once	TRBV25-1	15	TRBJ1-5	NA	CASSPWPISGQPQHF	TGTGCCAGCAGTCCATGGCCCATCAGCGGTCAGCCCCAGCATTTT
NA	TRBV5-5	13	TRBJ2-7	NA	CASSSLRTYEQYF	TGTGCCAGCTCCTCTCTCAGGACCTACGAGCAGTACTTC
NA	TRBV2	13	TRBJ1-2	NA	CATKRTPNYGYTF	TGTGCCACCAAGAGGACACCTAACTATGGCTACACCTTC
NA	TRBV2	15	TRBJ2-2	NA	CASSERNYYTGELFF	TGTGCCAGCAGTGAGAGAAACTACTACACCGGGGAGCTGTTTTTT
NA	TRBV18	16	TRBJ2-3	TRBD2	CASSPGLAGGTDTQYF	TGTGCCAGCTCACCAGGGCTAGCGGGGGGCACAGATACGCAGTATTTT
NA	TRBV5-5	16	TRBJ1-1	TRBD1	CASSPETGGWGGEAFF	TGTGCCAGCAGCCCGGAAACAGGGGGCTGGGGTGGTGAAGCTTTCTTT
NA	TRBV2	14	TRBJ1-3	TRBD1	CASSGGQPGNTIYF	TGTGCCAGCAGTGGGGGACAGCCTGGAAACACCATATATTTT
NA	TRBV19	16	TRBJ2-7	TRBD2	CASSIEAGLAGVEQYF	TGTGCCAGTAGTATAGAGGCGGGACTAGCGGGAGTCGAGCAGTACTTC
NA	TRBV9	14	TRBJ2-7	NA	CASSVGGSGYEQYF	TGTGCCAGCAGCGTAGGCGGTAGCGGCTACGAGCAGTACTTC
few	TRBV5-1	12	TRBJ1-1	TRBD1	CASRDRGPEAFF	TGCGCCAGCCGGGACAGGGGCCCTGAAGCTTTCTTT